The rows below give T cell receptor beta chains drawn from one sample of a study of vaccination effects on CD4 cells after COVID-19. Their target antigens are unknown. Produced via immunoSEQ multiplex PCR; TCRdb's table is partial and in-frame only. In the table there are around 30,000 clones, roughly two thirds of which are singletons. The sequences come from CD4+ T cells from PBMCs cultured with HCoV-229E spike peptides, collected after COVID-19 vaccination. All receptors come from a human donor who received a COVID-19 vaccine. Each CDR3 is given with its conserved first and last residue. The D gene is left open where the match is weak. The listing skips clone size in some rows; elsewhere it reads once, few, many or a size class.

j_call | d_call | v_call | clone_size | cdr3_nt | cdr3_aa
TRBJ1-2 | - | TRBV28 | - | TGTGCCAGCAGTCCATCGACAGGAGGGGGCTACACCTTC | CASSPSTGGGYTF
TRBJ2-2 | TRBD2 | TRBV7-9 | - | TGTGCCAGCAGCCCCCGTCCTCTAGCGGGGGGGACCGGGGAGCTGTTTTTT | CASSPRPLAGGTGELFF
TRBJ2-7 | TRBD1 | TRBV5-1 | - | TGCGCCAGCAGCTCGACCGGGACAGGGAGCTACGAGCAGTACTTC | CASSSTGTGSYEQYF
TRBJ1-1 | TRBD1 | TRBV4-1 | - | TGCGCCAGCAGCCAACCGCTGCAGGTCCGGGACAGGGTGAACACTGAAGCTTTCTTT | CASSQPLQVRDRVNTEAFF
TRBJ2-3 | - | TRBV5-1 | - | TGCGCCAGCAGCCCCGGACATTTGGTTACGCAGTATTTT | CASSPGHLVTQYF
TRBJ1-5 | - | TRBV2 | few | TGTGCCAGCAGTGGGCTTGGGGCCTCCAATCAGCCCCAGCATTTT | CASSGLGASNQPQHF
TRBJ2-2 | - | TRBV9 | - | TGTGCCAGCAGCCCAAGACCCACCGGGGAGCTGTTTTTT | CASSPRPTGELFF
TRBJ2-2 | - | TRBV5-1 | - | TGCGCCAGCAGCTTGAGTGCAGGGTCGTCCGGGGAGCTGTTTTTT | CASSLSAGSSGELFF
TRBJ2-4 | - | TRBV7-2 | - | TGTGCCAGCAGCTTAGCGCTGGGGGCCAAAAACATTCAGTACTTC | CASSLALGAKNIQYF
TRBJ1-1 | - | TRBV27 | few | TGTGCCAGCAGTTTTCTATCAAGGGGGAACACTGAAGCTTTCTTT | CASSFLSRGNTEAFF
TRBJ2-7 | TRBD1 | TRBV7-9 | - | TGTGCCAGCAGCTTAGTGGCCCCGGGACAGGGGGCGAACTACGAGCAGTACTTC | CASSLVAPGQGANYEQYF
TRBJ1-2 | - | TRBV6-4 | - | TGTGCCGCAGGCCCAGGGTTCGGGTATGGCTACACCTTC | CAAGPGFGYGYTF
TRBJ1-5 | TRBD1 | TRBV18 | - | TGTGCCAGCTCCCACAGGGGTTCGGAGCAGCCCCAGCATTTT | CASSHRGSEQPQHF
TRBJ2-1 | TRBD2 | TRBV6-5 | - | TGTGCCACCCTTAGCGGGCGGCACAATGAGCAGTTCTTC | CATLSGRHNEQFF
TRBJ2-7 | - | TRBV2 | few | TGTGCCAGCATGGGGCTAGCGTATACCTACGAGCAGTACTTC | CASMGLAYTYEQYF
TRBJ1-4 | - | TRBV6-5 | - | TGTGCCAGCAAAGCCGGGACTGCCAATGAAAAACTGTTTTTT | CASKAGTANEKLFF
TRBJ2-6 | - | TRBV5-4 | - | TGTGCCAGCAGCTTGGGTAGGGCTGGGGCCAACGTCCTGACTTTC | CASSLGRAGANVLTF
TRBJ2-2 | - | TRBV3-1/TRBV3-2 | - | TGTGCCAGCAGCCTACAGGGAGTAGTGACCGGGGAGCTGTTTTTT | CASSLQGVVTGELFF
TRBJ2-1 | TRBD2 | TRBV2 | - | TGTGCCAGCAGTGAAATCAATTGGGAGGGGATGGGGAATGAGCAGTTCTTC | CASSEINWEGMGNEQFF
TRBJ2-3 | - | TRBV6-6 | - | TGTGCCAGCAGTTACGGCTCTCAAAGGGCAGATACGCAGTATTTT | CASSYGSQRADTQYF
TRBJ2-5 | - | TRBV5-1 | - | TGCGCCAGCAGCTTTATTGGCCTACGTGAGGCCCAGTACTTC | CASSFIGLREAQYF
TRBJ1-2 | - | TRBV6-5 | - | TGTGCCAGCATCGGGCCAGGGAACCATGGCTACACCTTC | CASIGPGNHGYTF
TRBJ2-7 | TRBD1 | TRBV19 | - | TGTGCCAGTAGTAGAAGGGGACAGGATCGCGACGAGCAGTACTTC | CASSRRGQDRDEQYF
TRBJ2-5 | - | TRBV10-2 | - | TGCGCCAGCAGTGAGTGGACCGGGGATCGTGAAACCCAGTACTTC | CASSEWTGDRETQYF
TRBJ2-7 | - | TRBV7-9 | - | TGTGCCAGCAGCTCGAGCCACTACGAGCAGTACTTC | CASSSSHYEQYF
TRBJ1-1 | - | TRBV12-3/TRBV12-4 | - | TGTGCCAGCAGACAGGACACTGAAGCTTTCTTT | CASRQDTEAFF
TRBJ1-4 | - | TRBV9 | - | TGTGCCAGCAGCGATGGGACAAGGAGATTTGAAAAACTGTTTTTT | CASSDGTRRFEKLFF
TRBJ1-6 | - | TRBV5-1 | - | TGCGCCAGCAGCCCTGGGGGCGCGGAGAATTCACCCCTCCACTTT | CASSPGGAENSPLHF
TRBJ2-7 | TRBD2 | TRBV7-9 | - | TGTGCCAGCAGCCCGAAGGCGGGCGGGAGCATCAACGAGCAGTACTTC | CASSPKAGGSINEQYF
TRBJ2-5 | - | TRBV6-6 | few | TGTGCCAGCAGTTTCACTGCGGGCCGTCAAGAGACCCAGTACTTC | CASSFTAGRQETQYF
TRBJ2-7 | - | TRBV10-3 | few | TGTGCCATCAGTGCCGGGACCGCACCCGAGCAGTACTTC | CAISAGTAPEQYF
TRBJ2-4 | - | TRBV7-9 | - | TGTGCCAGCAGCTTAGAGGGGTCGGCCAAAAACATTCAGTACTTC | CASSLEGSAKNIQYF
TRBJ1-3 | - | TRBV6-6 | - | TGTGCCAGCAGCGAGTACAGGTCCAACTCTGGAAACACCATATATTTT | CASSEYRSNSGNTIYF
TRBJ1-1 | - | TRBV6-5 | - | TGTGCCAGCAGTCGGGACTTGAACACTGAAGCTTTCTTT | CASSRDLNTEAFF
TRBJ1-3 | - | TRBV6-2/TRBV6-3 | few | TGTGCCAGCAGCCCCATATTCACTGGAAACACCATATATTTT | CASSPIFTGNTIYF
TRBJ1-4 | - | TRBV19 | once | TGTGCCAGTAGCCAGGCGGGGGGAGATGAAAAACTGTTTTTT | CASSQAGGDEKLFF
TRBJ1-4 | - | TRBV30 | - | TGTGCCTGGATAGGACGATATAATGAAAAACTGTTTTTT | CAWIGRYNEKLFF
TRBJ2-3 | TRBD2 | TRBV7-9 | - | TGTGCCAGCAGCCTGACTAGCGGGGGAACAGATACGCAGTATTTT | CASSLTSGGTDTQYF
TRBJ1-3 | TRBD1 | TRBV3-1/TRBV3-2 | - | TGTGCCAGCAGCCAAGGGACAGGGGGATGGAACACCATATATTTT | CASSQGTGGWNTIYF
TRBJ1-1 | - | TRBV18 | once | TGTGCCAGCTCACCTTCAGGGGAGGGCACTGAAGCTTTCTTT | CASSPSGEGTEAFF
TRBJ2-7 | TRBD2 | TRBV10-3 | - | TGTGCCATTGCCCGGGACACAGGACTAGCGGATTACGAGCAGTACTTC | CAIARDTGLADYEQYF
TRBJ1-5 | - | TRBV28 | - | TGTGCCAGCAGTTTTAGTAGCAATCAGCCCCAGCATTTT | CASSFSSNQPQHF
TRBJ1-4 | - | TRBV30 | - | TGTGCCTGGAGCGGGGGGGCAGGCGAAAAACTGTTTTTT | CAWSGGAGEKLFF
TRBJ1-2 | TRBD1 | TRBV11-3 | - | TGTGCCAGCAGCTTCAAAACGACAGGGCCCGACACCTTC | CASSFKTTGPDTF
TRBJ2-4 | - | TRBV24-1 | - | TGTGCCACCAGTGATTCGAACTTCCCCGGACGGCTAGCCAAAAACATTCAGTACTTC | CATSDSNFPGRLAKNIQYF
TRBJ2-2 | - | TRBV13 | - | TGTGCCAGCAGTCTCACTAGCTCCGGGGAGCTGTTTTTT | CASSLTSSGELFF
TRBJ2-1 | TRBD2 | TRBV7-8 | - | TGTGCCAGCAGCTTAGCTTCCCGACTAGCGGGGGCCTTCTACAATGAGCAGTTCTTC | CASSLASRLAGAFYNEQFF
TRBJ1-2 | TRBD1 | TRBV29-1 | - | TGCAGCGTTGCAGGGGGCGACTATGGCTACACCTTC | CSVAGGDYGYTF
TRBJ2-5 | - | TRBV4-1 | - | TGCGCCAGCAGCCAAGATGAAGGAGAGACCCAGTACTTC | CASSQDEGETQYF
TRBJ2-3 | - | TRBV20-1 | large | TGCAGTGCGCCAGTTGGAGATACGCAGTATTTT | CSAPVGDTQYF
TRBJ2-2 | - | TRBV11-3 | - | TGTGCCAGCAGCTCAGGGAGAGACACCGGGGAGCTGTTTTTT | CASSSGRDTGELFF
TRBJ2-2 | - | TRBV10-3 | few | TGTGCCACCGGGCCTGGGGCCGGGGAGCTGTTTTTT | CATGPGAGELFF
TRBJ2-7 | TRBD1 | TRBV10-3 | - | TGTGCCATCAGTGACGGACAGGGAAACTCCTACGAGCAGTACTTC | CAISDGQGNSYEQYF
TRBJ1-2 | - | TRBV6-5 | - | TGTGCCAGCTCAGGGAACTATGGCTACACCTTC | CASSGNYGYTF
TRBJ1-1 | TRBD1 | TRBV29-1 | - | TGCAGCGCCCAGGGACAGGAGAGGTTTTGGAATGGTGACACTGAAGCTTTCTTT | CSAQGQERFWNGDTEAFF
TRBJ1-3 | - | TRBV18 | - | TGTGCCAGCTCACCACCTTCGCTAAGCTCTGGAAACACCATATATTTT | CASSPPSLSSGNTIYF
TRBJ2-3 | TRBD2 | TRBV6-6 | - | TGTGCCAGCAGTTTGACTAGCGGGGGGCCAGATACGCAGTATTTT | CASSLTSGGPDTQYF